This entry describes one T cell receptor (beta chain). The sequenced fragment ends 3 residues before the CDR3 boundary, so the rest is inferred from the germline J gene. The data were produced by immunoSEQ multiplex PCR, yet TCRdb's version contains in-frame clones alone and is incomplete. The listing records some 16,000 clones. This sample stems from a study of T cells in women clearing cervical HPV infection. V lost 3 bases, J lost 4 bases, and 19 bases lay in between. Germline V CDR1 and CDR2: KGHSH, LQKENI. This CDR3 is 16 amino acids long. This chain links TRBV18 with TRBJ2-7; perhaps TRBD2 as D (6 bases). This receptor was taken from a woman aged 18 to 75 with a cervical HPV16 infection that either progressed to CIN3+ or cleared (not recorded which). The sequencing input was blood buffy coat. The sequenced part of the CDR3 DNA is TGTGCCAGCTCACCGATGGGCGGGGCCAACCTATACGAG. It yields the protein CASSPMGGANLYE. The complete CDR3 protein is CASSPMGGANLYEQYF.